This T cell receptor beta chain was sequenced for a study of T-cell memory formation after mild COVID-19. Study as a whole: TCR clusters mostly belonged to single donors.

The CDR3 sequence is 14 residues long. Germline-derived CDR1 and CDR2 are LNHNV and YYDKDF (reference sequence). The ends were cut back, 5 bases at V and 4 bases at J, with 14 bases in the middle. Notes on the study in general: Clones contracting over day 15 to 85 were CD4/CD8 balanced, with later expanders leaning CD4+. What remained unconfirmed was the SARS-CoV-2 specificity of second-wave clones peaking on day 37. The study found contracting CD4+ clones mainly in CM and EM and contracting CD8+ clones in EMRA.

Points on this clonotype: Its antigen remains unidentified.

TCRdb reanalysed the 5' RACE reads using MiXCR and keeps one entry per CDR3 protein. The sample includes about 600,000 distinct CDR3 sequences, roughly a fifth of them seen just once. What was sequenced was PBMCs or a T cell subset sorted from them (not recorded which). This TCR came from an adult woman who had mild COVID-19 (a few samples of this study predate the infection). Cell type and time point are not known. This chain joins TRBV15 and TRBJ2-5; a possible D gene is TRBD1 (8 bases). CDR3 nucleotides: TGTGCCACCAGCGGGAGGGGGACAGGAGAGACCCAGTACTTC. Encoded protein: CATSGRGTGETQYF.